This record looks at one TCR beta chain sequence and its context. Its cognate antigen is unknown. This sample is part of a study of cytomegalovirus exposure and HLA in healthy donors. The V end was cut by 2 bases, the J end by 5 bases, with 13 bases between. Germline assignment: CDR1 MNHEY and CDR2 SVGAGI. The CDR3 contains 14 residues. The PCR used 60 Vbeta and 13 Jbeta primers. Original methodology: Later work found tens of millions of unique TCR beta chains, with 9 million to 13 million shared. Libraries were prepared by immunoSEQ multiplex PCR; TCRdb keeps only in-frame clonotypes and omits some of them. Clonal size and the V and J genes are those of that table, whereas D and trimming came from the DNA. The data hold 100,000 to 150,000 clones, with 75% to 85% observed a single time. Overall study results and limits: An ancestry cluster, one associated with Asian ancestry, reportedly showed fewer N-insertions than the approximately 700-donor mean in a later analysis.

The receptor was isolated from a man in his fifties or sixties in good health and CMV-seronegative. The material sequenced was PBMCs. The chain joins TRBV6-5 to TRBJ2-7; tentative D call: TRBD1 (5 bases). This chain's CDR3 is CASSYGRADNEQYF. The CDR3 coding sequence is TGTGCCAGCAGTTACGGCAGGGCGGATAACGAGCAGTACTTC.